These 25 T cell receptor beta chains came from one sample sequenced in a study of response to subunit inactivated influenza vaccine. TCRdb fed the RT-PCR reads into MiXCR, producing one record per CDR3 protein. Here the sample spans about 500,000 distinct CDR3 sequences, about 15% being singletons. This sample comprised CD4+ T cells sorted from PBMCs, obtained around 25 months after vaccination. The receptors derive from a man between 50 and 75 years old who received an inactivated influenza vaccine.

This clonotype was counted only a few times. The chain links TRBV5-6 to TRBJ2-4, with D possibly TRBD1 on 6 matching bases. Germline V gene lookup returns CDR1 SGHDT and CDR2 YYEEEE. This CDR3 comprises 12 residues. The V gene lost 4 bases and the J gene lost 6 bases, with 8 bases spanning the gap. The CDR3 sequence is CASSLDRNIQYF. As DNA, the CDR3 is TGTGCCAGCAGCCTGGACAGAAACATTCAGTACTTC.

This chain links TRBV20-1 with TRBJ1-1; no definite D call. The CDR3 spans 14 residues. Trimming removed 1 base at V and 7 bases at J, with 16 bases between. Germline loops: CDR1 DFQATT, CDR2 SNEGSKA (reference sequence). Here the CDR3 reads CSARGFPGSNEAFF. The DNA of the CDR3 is TGCAGTGCTAGAGGGTTCCCGGGATCCAATGAAGCTTTCTTT.

The V call is TRBV20-1, the J call TRBJ2-3, with 13 nucleotides matching TRBD2. This CDR3 has 13 residues. Germline values: CDR1 DFQATT, CDR2 SNEGSKA (reference sequence). V was pared by 6 bases and J by 3 bases, with 0 bases of the junction left unmatched. The CDR3 loop is CSALAGGTDTQYF. CDR3 in DNA: TGCAGTGCACTAGCGGGGGGGACAGATACGCAGTATTTT.

Ten or more counts support this clonotype. The rearrangement links TRBV7-9 to TRBJ1-2; a weak D match, TRBD1 (5 bases). V dropped 2 bases and J dropped 2 bases, with 12 bases sitting between them. The CDR3 is 15 amino acids. Germline V lookup: CDR1 SEHNR, CDR2 FQNEAQ (reference sequence). This CDR3 is CASSLNDWGNYGYTF. The CDR3 DNA sequence: TGTGCCAGCAGCTTAAACGACTGGGGGAACTATGGCTACACCTTC.

The rearrangement joins TRBV19 to TRBJ1-5; 7 bases are shared with TRBD1. Germline V gene lookup returns CDR1 LNHDA and CDR2 SQIVND (reference sequence). The trim removed 5 bases at V and 1 base at J, leaving 5 bases unmatched. The CDR3 length is 15 residues. The CDR3 protein is CASSAYRGSNQPQHF. The DNA for the CDR3 is TGTGCCAGTAGTGCCTACAGGGGAAGCAATCAGCCCCAGCATTTT.

This chain links TRBV10-3 with TRBJ2-2; D gene uncertain. CDR3 length: 15 amino acids. Trimming removed 6 bases from V and 3 bases from J, with 14 bases in between. The germline gives CDR1 ENHRY, CDR2 SYGVKD. The CDR3 sequence is CAIRPGPTYTGELFF. In DNA form, the CDR3 reads TGTGCCATCAGGCCCGGACCGACCTACACCGGGGAGCTGTTTTTT.

This clonotype was counted between two and nine times. V gene TRBV24-1 combines with J gene TRBJ2-3; 7 positions match TRBD1. The CDR3 consists of 16 residues. J lost 0 bases, V lost 4 bases, and 6 bases had no gene match. Germline V gives CDR1 KGHDR, CDR2 SFDVKD. This chain's CDR3 is CATSDAGTVSTDTQYF. The CDR3 region has the DNA TGTGCCACCAGTGACGCCGGGACAGTAAGCACAGATACGCAGTATTTT.

The chain uses TRBV28 and TRBJ1-2; 7 positions agree with TRBD1. This CDR3 region has 13 residues. J was trimmed by 8 bases and V by 2 bases; bases with no gene match: 5. Germline CDR1 reads MDHEN; CDR2 reads SYDVKM. CDR3 protein: CASSLEGAGGYTF. The CDR3 DNA is TGTGCCAGCAGTTTAGAGGGGGCTGGAGGCTACACCTTC.

This clonotype has just a few counts. The chain employs TRBV29-1 and TRBJ2-6; maybe TRBD1 (5 bases). V lost 4 bases and J lost 1, with 11 bases in between. The CDR3 length is 15 residues. The germline V gene has CDR1 SQVTM and CDR2 ANQGSEA. CDR3 loop: CSVGQGWSGANVLTF. DNA for the CDR3: TGCAGCGTTGGGCAGGGATGGTCTGGGGCCAACGTCCTGACTTTC.

The genes are TRBV4-2 and TRBJ2-7; a weak D match, TRBD2 (6 bases). The length of the CDR3 is 15 residues. V was shortened by 0 bases and J by 5 bases, with 14 bases between the two germline ends. Germline assignment: CDR1 LGHNA and CDR2 YNFKEQ. CDR3 coding DNA: TGTGCCAGCAGCCAAGATAGGAGGGGCTCTAACGAGCAGTACTTC. This codes for CASSQDRRGSNEQYF.

This sequence joins TRBV7-9 and TRBJ2-1; D is perhaps TRBD2 (6 bases). Trimming took 3 bases from V and 8 from J, leaving 8 bases between them. CDR1 is SEHNR, CDR2 FQNEAQ, per germline (reference sequence). CDR3 length equals 12 residues. Here the CDR3 reads CASSLEGHEQFF. CDR3 coding DNA: TGTGCCAGCAGCTTGGAGGGTCATGAGCAGTTCTTC.

The chain employs TRBV20-1 and TRBJ2-7, with TRBD1 matching 8 bases. V lost 5 bases, J lost 2 bases, and 11 bases stayed unmatched. This CDR3 has 15 amino acids. Looked up from germline, CDR1 is DFQATT and CDR2 is SNEGSKA (reference sequence). CDR3 sequence reads: CSAFTRDRTAYEQYF. CDR3 coding DNA: TGCAGTGCTTTTACCCGGGACAGGACGGCCTACGAGCAGTACTTC.

This clonotype was recorded many times. This rearrangement joins TRBV12-3 or TRBV12-4 to TRBJ2-1, with D unresolved. V was trimmed by 2 bases and J by 10 bases, leaving 6 bases between them. The CDR3 runs to 11 residues. DNA for the CDR3: TGTGCCAGCAGTTTATTTGCGGAGCAGTTCTTC. This encodes CASSLFAEQFF.

The chain combines TRBV20-1 with TRBJ2-1, with 11 bases matching TRBD2. This CDR3 has 15 amino acids. Trimming at V came to 0 bases and at J to 7 bases, leaving 5 bases not matched to a gene. Germline CDR1 and CDR2: DFQATT and SNEGSKA (reference sequence). The CDR3 sequence is CSARDRLAGGNEQFF. CDR3 nucleotide sequence: TGCAGTGCTAGAGATCGTCTAGCGGGAGGTAATGAGCAGTTCTTC.

This clonotype was seen at least ten times. V usage is TRBV20-1 and J usage is TRBJ2-2; 11 nucleotides agree with TRBD2. Germline lookup yields CDR1 DFQATT and CDR2 SNEGSKA (reference sequence). With 3 bases clipped from V and 1 base from J, the junction kept 4 bases outside the gene matches. The CDR3 runs 16 residues. The CDR3 DNA sequence: TGCAGTGCTAGCACCCTAGCGGGAGGGAACACCGGGGAGCTGTTTTTT. This codes for CSASTLAGGNTGELFF.

The chain carries TRBV2 and TRBJ2-6; a weak D match, TRBD1 (6 bases). The CDR3 runs to 18 residues. Germline lookup yields CDR1 SNHLY and CDR2 FYNNEI. V lost 5 bases, J lost 0 bases, and 17 bases lay in between. The CDR3 nucleotides read TGTGCCAGCAGTAAACAGGGACCCCAGGTCTCTGGGGCCAACGTCCTGACTTTC. It yields the protein CASSKQGPQVSGANVLTF.

This clonotype appeared a few times. The gene calls are TRBV7-9 and TRBJ2-1; 7 bases line up with TRBD2. Germline V gene lookup returns CDR1 SEHNR and CDR2 FQNEAQ (reference sequence). Germline trimming cut 1 base from V and 12 bases from J; bases unmatched to any gene: 12. This CDR3 spans 15 amino acids. The DNA for the CDR3 is TGTGCCAGCAGCTTAGTAGCTAGCGGTATCGGGGCGCAGTTCTTC. Residues: CASSLVASGIGAQFF. The entire variable domain, with the rest obtained from reference TRBV7-9 and TRBJ2-1, is as follows: DTGVSQNPRHKITKRGQNVTFRCDPISEHNRLYWYRQTLGQGPEFLTYFQNEAQLEKSRLLSDRFSAERPKGSFSTLEIQRTEQGDSAMYLCASSLVASGIGAQFFGPGTRLTVL.

The chain joins TRBV11-2 to TRBJ1-1, with D perhaps TRBD1 (6 bases). Trimming stripped 1 base from V and 0 bases from J, with 9 bases between. The germline CDR1 and CDR2 sequences are SGHAT and FQNNGV. This CDR3 comprises 15 residues. CDR3 coding DNA: TGTGCCAGCAGCTTAGCGGGGGGGCTGAACACTGAAGCTTTCTTT. Residues: CASSLAGGLNTEAFF.

The V gene is TRBV10-3, the J gene TRBJ1-1; possibly TRBD1 for D (6 bases). CDR1 is ENHRY, CDR2 SYGVKD, per germline. This CDR3 comprises 13 residues. Trimming shortened V by 6 bases and J by 4 bases, and 12 bases separated the two germline ends. CDR3 in amino acids: CAIRHREGTEAFF. CDR3 coding DNA: TGTGCCATCAGGCACAGGGAGGGCACTGAAGCTTTCTTT.

The chain is built from TRBV9 and TRBJ2-5, with TRBD2 matching over 13 bases. Trimming removed 2 bases from V and 3 bases from J; junction bases left unmatched: 4. CDR1 and CDR2 (germline): SGDLS, YYNGEE. CDR3 length equals 16 residues. CDR3 loop: CASSVGGLAGKETQYF. In DNA form, the CDR3 reads TGTGCCAGCAGCGTTGGGGGACTAGCGGGGAAAGAGACCCAGTACTTC.

This clonotype was observed a handful of times. CDR3 region: CASGMYETQYF. The DNA of the CDR3 is TGTGCCAGCGGGATGTATGAGACCCAGTACTTC. The V call is TRBV25-1, the J call TRBJ2-5; D gene unclear. From germline, CDR1 is MGHDK and CDR2 SYGVNS. This CDR3 contains 11 residues. Trimming took off 8 bases at V and 5 bases at J, with 9 bases between the two ends.

The gene calls are TRBV20-1 and TRBJ1-1; D uncertain. The germline CDR1 and CDR2 sequences are DFQATT and SNEGSKA (reference sequence). Deletions cut 0 bases from V and 2 bases from J, with 7 bases between. The CDR3 contains 13 residues. The CDR3 sequence is CSARDTRNTEAFF. CDR3 nucleotide sequence: TGCAGTGCTAGAGACACAAGAAACACTGAAGCTTTCTTT.

This clonotype was observed at least ten times. The genes are TRBV20-1 and TRBJ2-7, with 9 bases that match TRBD2. V gave up 0 bases and J gave up 2 bases; unmatched junction bases: 5. CDR3 length equals 15 residues. The germline V gene has CDR1 DFQATT and CDR2 SNEGSKA (reference sequence). The CDR3 sequence is CSARDGVAGAYEQYF. In DNA form, the CDR3 reads TGCAGTGCTAGAGATGGAGTAGCGGGGGCCTACGAGCAGTACTTC.

This rearrangement joins TRBV5-1 to TRBJ2-3, with D perhaps TRBD2 (5 bases). From germline, CDR1 is SGHRS and CDR2 YFSETQ. The CDR3 has 14 residues. Trimming took off 3 bases at V and 0 bases at J, with 8 bases between the two ends. The CDR3 loop is CASSSGWSTDTQYF. The CDR3 bases are TGCGCCAGCAGCTCGGGATGGAGCACAGATACGCAGTATTTT.

This clonotype was recorded at least ten times. The rearrangement links TRBV11-2 to TRBJ2-7, with D possibly TRBD1 on 5 matching bases. V gave up 2 bases and J gave up 5 bases, with 10 bases separating them. CDR1 and CDR2 from the germline V gene are SGHAT and FQNNGV. There are 13 residues in the CDR3. The DNA for the CDR3 is TGTGCCAGCAGCTTACCAGGGTCTCACGAGCAGTACTTC. Protein: CASSLPGSHEQYF.